This T cell receptor beta chain was obtained from a study of cytomegalovirus exposure and HLA in healthy donors. Study information: The same platform used for the approximately 670 first-cohort repertoires was also used for the 95 to 150 validation repertoires, as a later analysis reported. Notes on the study in general: Researchers counted around 180 TCR beta chains as cytomegalovirus-associated.

This CDR3 is built from 16 residues. V shed 4 bases, J shed 1 base, and the junction held 11 bases outside the gene matches. CDR1 SGDLS and CDR2 YYNGEE come from the germline V gene. This clone has ten or more counts. Its antigen remains unidentified. Libraries were prepared by immunoSEQ multiplex PCR; TCRdb keeps only in-frame clonotypes and omits some of them. The sample consists of roughly 150,000 clones, roughly 96% of them appearing once. The J gene is TRBJ2-7, the V gene TRBV9; TRBD2 agrees at 7 bases. Sequencing was performed on PBMCs. The clonotype originates from a woman younger than 30 in good health and CMV-seronegative. DNA for the CDR3: TGTGCCAGCAGCCAAGGTGGGGCGGGGGAATCCTACGAGCAGTACTTC. It translates to CASSQGGAGESYEQYF.